Listed below are T cell receptor beta chains from one sample, sequenced in a study of response to subunit inactivated influenza vaccine. Via MiXCR, TCRdb re-called the RT-PCR reads, giving one row per CDR3 protein. The table lists around 710,000 distinct CDR3 sequences, approximately 14% of them singletons. The source was PBMCs from blood, collected approximately 15 days before vaccination. These receptor sequences come from a man over 45 who received an inactivated influenza vaccine. Both conserved end residues are part of each CDR3. The order of the fields is CDR3 length, D gene, J gene, V gene, clone size, CDR3 protein, CDR3 DNA. The D gene is left open where the match is weak. Clone size is shown for a subset of rows, as once, few, many or a class of expanded clone.

17 | NA | TRBJ2-6 | TRBV27 | NA | CASSPPPGYSGANVLTF | TGTGCCAGCAGTCCCCCCCCCGGGTACTCTGGGGCCAACGTCCTGACTTTC
14 | NA | TRBJ2-3 | TRBV5-5 | many | CASSSGLSTDTQYF | TGTGCCAGCAGCTCGGGACTGAGCACAGATACGCAGTATTTT
13 | TRBD2 | TRBJ2-7 | TRBV28 | NA | CASSSYSGYEQYF | TGTGCCAGCAGTTCCTATAGCGGGTACGAGCAGTACTTC
13 | TRBD1 | TRBJ2-5 | TRBV7-9 | few | CASSFQSPGTGDF | TGTGCCAGCAGCTTCCAAAGCCCCGGGACAGGGGACTTC
15 | TRBD1 | TRBJ2-7 | TRBV27 | NA | CASSLYTGDSYEQYF | TGTGCCAGCAGTTTATATACAGGGGACTCCTACGAGCAGTACTTC
13 | NA | TRBJ1-5 | TRBV12-3/TRBV12-4 | few | CASSEGLNQPQHF | TGTGCCAGCAGCGAGGGGTTGAATCAGCCCCAGCATTTT
11 | NA | TRBJ2-5 | TRBV10-3 | few | CAVLYQETQYF | TGTGCCGTCCTGTACCAAGAGACCCAGTACTTC
18 | TRBD1 | TRBJ2-7 | TRBV2 | NA | CASSLTRDRVNLSYEQYF | TGTGCCAGCAGTCTAACCCGGGACAGGGTTAATCTCTCCTACGAGCAGTACTTC
14 | NA | TRBJ2-7 | TRBV7-2 | few | CASSLETRAYEQYF | TGTGCCAGCAGCTTAGAAACGAGGGCCTACGAGCAGTACTTC
13 | NA | TRBJ1-1 | TRBV20-1 | few | CSALRGGGTEAFF | TGCAGTGCCCTCCGCGGGGGTGGAACTGAAGCTTTCTTT
13 | NA | TRBJ1-1 | TRBV24-1 | NA | CATSDRGALGAFF | TGTGCCACCAGTGATCGAGGGGCCCTGGGAGCTTTCTTT
15 | NA | TRBJ2-1 | TRBV27 | few | CASSLGGANYNEQFF | TGTGCCAGCAGTTTAGGGGGAGCCAACTACAATGAGCAGTTCTTC
11 | NA | TRBJ2-1 | TRBV28 | NA | CATSRVGEQFF | TGTGCCACCTCGAGGGTCGGGGAGCAGTTCTTC
14 | NA | TRBJ2-5 | TRBV20-1 | NA | CSARDRGGRETQYF | TGCAGTGCTAGAGACAGGGGAGGACGAGAGACCCAGTACTTC
13 | NA | TRBJ1-2 | TRBV7-2 | few | CASSLWGANGYTF | TGTGCCAGCAGCTTATGGGGGGCGAATGGCTACACCTTC
15 | NA | TRBJ1-4 | TRBV14 | few | CASSTQQGINEKLFF | TGTGCCAGCAGCACCCAGCAGGGGATTAATGAAAAACTGTTTTTT
15 | NA | TRBJ1-2 | TRBV4-2 | NA | CASSQGVSGGYGYTF | TGTGCCAGCAGCCAAGGGGTCTCAGGCGGGTATGGCTACACCTTC
14 | TRBD1 | TRBJ2-7 | TRBV29-1 | NA | CSVLGGTGAREQYF | TGCAGCGTTTTGGGGGGGACAGGGGCACGGGAGCAGTACTTC
14 | TRBD1 | TRBJ2-7 | TRBV20-1 | NA | CSAPTGPRGYEQYF | TGCAGTGCCCCGACAGGGCCTAGGGGTTACGAGCAGTACTTC
17 | NA | TRBJ2-3 | TRBV7-2 | NA | CASSLAGRDLGYDTQYF | TGTGCCAGCAGCTTAGCGGGGCGGGATTTAGGTTATGATACGCAGTATTTT
17 | NA | TRBJ2-5 | TRBV6-2/TRBV6-3 | few | CASSYSIGLDWGETQYF | TGTGCCAGCAGTTACTCGATAGGTCTTGATTGGGGAGAGACCCAGTACTTC
12 | NA | TRBJ1-2 | TRBV7-2 | NA | CASSSLDYGYTF | TGTGCCAGCAGCTCTTTAGACTATGGCTACACCTTC
14 | NA | TRBJ2-1 | TRBV24-1 | NA | CATSETGSYNEQFF | TGTGCCACCAGTGAAACTGGCTCCTACAATGAGCAGTTCTTC
14 | NA | TRBJ1-2 | TRBV18 | NA | CASSPPLESHSYTF | TGTGCCAGCTCACCACCCCTGGAAAGCCACAGCTACACCTTC
13 | NA | TRBJ1-5 | TRBV29-1 | many | CSVAWGPDQPQHF | TGCAGCGTTGCGTGGGGTCCCGATCAGCCCCAGCATTTT
13 | NA | TRBJ2-5 | TRBV18 | few | CASSPAIQETQYF | TGTGCCAGCTCACCCGCCATACAAGAGACCCAGTACTTC
13 | NA | TRBJ2-1 | TRBV27 | NA | CASSWVTRNEQFF | TGTGCCAGCAGCTGGGTTACACGGAATGAGCAGTTCTTC
18 | TRBD2 | TRBJ2-7 | TRBV28 | few | CASSSPSFGLAGSYEQYF | TGTGCCAGCAGTTCCCCGTCATTCGGACTAGCGGGAAGTTACGAGCAGTACTTC
17 | TRBD1 | TRBJ1-2 | TRBV7-9 | few | CASSDRDRAGEGYGYTF | TGTGCCAGCAGCGACCGGGACAGGGCGGGTGAAGGCTATGGCTACACCTTC
13 | TRBD1 | TRBJ1-5 | TRBV6-2/TRBV6-3 | NA | CASSPDRGMAQHF | TGTGCCAGCAGCCCCGACAGGGGGATGGCCCAGCATTTT
16 | NA | TRBJ2-7 | TRBV5-1 | NA | CASSLERGLPLYEQYF | TGCGCCAGCAGCTTGGAACGGGGACTTCCTCTATACGAGCAGTACTTC
14 | TRBD1 | TRBJ2-3 | TRBV18 | once | CASSPRQGRDTQYF | TGTGCCAGCTCACCACGACAGGGGAGGGATACGCAGTATTTT
13 | NA | TRBJ2-7 | TRBV20-1 | NA | CSARDPPAVEQYF | TGCAGTGCTAGAGATCCGCCCGCAGTGGAGCAGTACTTC
14 | NA | TRBJ1-1 | TRBV29-1 | few | CSVKLGRTNTEAFF | TGCAGCGTGAAACTTGGACGAACGAACACTGAAGCTTTCTTT
16 | TRBD1 | TRBJ1-5 | TRBV7-9 | few | CASSSGTGVGNQPQHF | TGTGCCAGCAGCTCCGGAACAGGGGTTGGCAATCAGCCCCAGCATTTT
13 | TRBD1 | TRBJ1-3 | TRBV7-2 | few | CASSGQGGNTIYF | TGTGCCAGCAGCGGACAGGGTGGAAACACCATATATTTT
14 | NA | TRBJ2-5 | TRBV14 | many | CASSAQPWGETQYF | TGTGCCAGCAGCGCTCAGCCGTGGGGAGAGACCCAGTACTTC
16 | TRBD2 | TRBJ2-2 | TRBV5-1 | NA | CASSPSSGRSTGELFF | TGCGCCAGCAGCCCGTCTAGCGGGAGATCGACCGGGGAGCTGTTTTTT
15 | NA | TRBJ2-1 | TRBV30 | few | CAWSEAGTRLNEQFF | TGTGCCTGGAGTGAGGCCGGGACACGCCTCAATGAGCAGTTCTTC
19 | NA | TRBJ2-2 | TRBV7-6 | few | CASSFKRASPPRDTGELFF | TGTGCCAGCAGCTTCAAACGGGCCTCACCGCCCAGGGACACCGGGGAGCTGTTTTTT
14 | NA | TRBJ1-2 | TRBV2 | few | CASGSGTYDYGYTF | TGTGCCAGCGGCTCAGGGACCTACGACTATGGCTACACCTTC
16 | NA | TRBJ2-3 | TRBV12-3/TRBV12-4 | few | CASSFRGGGATDTQYF | TGTGCCAGCAGTTTTCGAGGAGGGGGCGCGACGGATACGCAGTATTTT
14 | TRBD2 | TRBJ2-3 | TRBV6-1 | few | CASSRTSDTDTQYF | TGTGCCAGCAGCAGGACTAGCGACACAGATACGCAGTATTTT
14 | TRBD1 | TRBJ2-7 | TRBV2 | NA | CASRWTGALREQYF | TGTGCCAGCCGTTGGACAGGGGCCCTTCGCGAGCAGTACTTC
17 | TRBD1 | TRBJ2-1 | TRBV4-3 | NA | CASSQSLPGGYLDEQFF | TGCGCCAGCAGCCAATCGCTTCCAGGGGGCTATTTGGATGAGCAGTTCTTC
18 | TRBD2 | TRBJ2-7 | TRBV6-1 | few | CASSEARAGGLSTYEQYF | TGTGCCAGCAGTGAAGCGCGGGCGGGGGGGCTCAGTACCTACGAGCAGTACTTC